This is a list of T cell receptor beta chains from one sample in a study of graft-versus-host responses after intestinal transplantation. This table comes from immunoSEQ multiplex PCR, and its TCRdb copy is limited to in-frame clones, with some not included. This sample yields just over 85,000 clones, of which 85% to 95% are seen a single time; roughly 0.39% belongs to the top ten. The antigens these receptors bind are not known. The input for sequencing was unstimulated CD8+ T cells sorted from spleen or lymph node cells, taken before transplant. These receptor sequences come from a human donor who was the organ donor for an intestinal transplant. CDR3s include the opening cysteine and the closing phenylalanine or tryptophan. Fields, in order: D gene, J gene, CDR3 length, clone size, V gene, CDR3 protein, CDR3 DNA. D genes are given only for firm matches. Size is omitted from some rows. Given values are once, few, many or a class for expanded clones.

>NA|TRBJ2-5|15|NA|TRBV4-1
CASSQELVPQETQYF
TGCGCCAGCAGCCAAGAGCTAGTACCCCAAGAGACCCAGTACTTC
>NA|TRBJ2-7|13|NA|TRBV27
CASSHTFGYEQYF
TGTGCCAGCAGCCACACGTTCGGGTACGAGCAGTACTTC
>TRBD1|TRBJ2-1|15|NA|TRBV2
CASSDFPGQGHEQFF
TGTGCCAGCAGTGATTTTCCGGGACAGGGCCATGAGCAGTTCTTC
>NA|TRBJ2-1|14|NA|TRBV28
CASRLRGAPNEQFF
TGTGCCAGCAGGCTCAGGGGAGCCCCGAATGAGCAGTTCTTC
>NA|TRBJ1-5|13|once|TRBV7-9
CASSFGVHQPQHF
TGTGCCAGCAGCTTCGGGGTGCATCAGCCCCAGCATTTT
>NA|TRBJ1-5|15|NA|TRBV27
CASSLSLGSNQPQHF
TGTGCCAGCAGTTTGAGTCTCGGGAGCAATCAGCCCCAGCATTTT
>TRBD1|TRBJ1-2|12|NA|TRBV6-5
CASSTTGEGYTF
TGTGCCAGCAGTACGACAGGGGAAGGCTACACCTTC
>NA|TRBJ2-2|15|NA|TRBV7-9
CASHPRGQDTGELFF
TGTGCCAGCCACCCGCGGGGGCAGGACACCGGGGAGCTGTTTTTT
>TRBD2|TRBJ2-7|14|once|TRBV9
CASSVAAGGYEQYF
TGTGCCAGCAGCGTAGCAGCGGGGGGCTACGAGCAGTACTTC
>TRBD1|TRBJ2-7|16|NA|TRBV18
CASSPTGQGPSYEQYF
TGTGCCAGCTCACCTACCGGACAGGGGCCGTCCTACGAGCAGTACTTC
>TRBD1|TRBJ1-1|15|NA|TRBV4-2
CASSQETGVNTEAFF
TGTGCCAGCAGCCAAGAGACAGGGGTGAACACTGAAGCTTTCTTT
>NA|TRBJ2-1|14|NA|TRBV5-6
CASSPRLGLLEQFF
TGTGCCAGCAGCCCCCGACTAGGGCTCCTTGAGCAGTTCTTC